These 14 T cell receptor beta chains were sequenced from one sample in a study of blood T cell repertoires in COVID-19. Clones were sequenced by immunoSEQ multiplex PCR, and TCRdb holds only the in-frame ones, with some missing. The sample lists about 71,000 clones, less than 95% seen once, with around 5% in the top ten. Material: peripheral blood. Receptor source: a woman aged 18-30 years with acute or convalescent COVID-19.

J is TRBJ2-2 and V is TRBV4-1; D might be TRBD2 (6 bases). V dropped 0 bases and J dropped 6 bases, with 20 bases sitting between them. Germline assignment: CDR1 MGHRA and CDR2 YSYEKL. The CDR3 has 18 residues. Here the CDR3 DNA reads TGCGCCAGCAGCCAAGAATCATCAAGGACTACCCAGTCCGGGGAGCTGTTTTTT. Translating it yields CASSQESSRTTQSGELFF.

This chain joins TRBV7-2 and TRBJ2-2, with 15 bases aligning to TRBD2. Germline V gives CDR1 SGHTA, CDR2 FQGNSA. Germline trimming cut 5 bases from V and 7 bases from J; bases unmatched to any gene: 8. The CDR3 sequence is 17 residues long. CDR3 amino acids: CASSPWTSGRAGGELFF. As DNA, the CDR3 is TGTGCCAGCAGCCCGTGGACTAGCGGGAGGGCCGGCGGGGAGCTGTTTTTT.

The chain uses TRBV29-1 and TRBJ1-2, with 7 bases identical to TRBD1. The V gene end was trimmed by 6 bases and the J gene end by 8 bases; junction bases not matched to a gene: 12. Germline V gene sequence: CDR1 SQVTM, CDR2 ANQGSEA. CDR3 length: 13 residues. In DNA, the CDR3 is TGCAGCGTAGGTGGATCCGACAGGGCAGGCTACACCTTC. Encoded protein: CSVGGSDRAGYTF.

This clone occurred once. The chain has TRBV18 and TRBJ2-1, with TRBD2 matching over 12 bases. This CDR3 is 15 amino acids long. Germline trimming cut 3 bases from V and 5 bases from J; bases unmatched to any gene: 2. Germline V gene data show CDR1 as KGHSH and CDR2 as LQKENI. The CDR3 loop reads CASSPTSGRNNEQFF. Written as DNA, the CDR3 is TGTGCCAGCTCACCCACTAGCGGGAGGAACAATGAGCAGTTCTTC.

The chain has TRBV30 and TRBJ2-2; no firm D call. Germline V gene data show CDR1 as GTSNPN and CDR2 as SVGIG (reference sequence). The CDR3 is 17 amino acids. The V end was cut by 1 base, the J end by 3 bases, with 18 bases between. CDR3 region: CAWSAPIAVSYTGELFF. The CDR3 DNA follows: TGTGCCTGGAGTGCACCGATTGCAGTCTCCTACACCGGGGAGCTGTTTTTT.

The chain combines TRBV5-1 with TRBJ2-6, with D maybe TRBD1 (6 bases). Trimming left V 0 bases short and J 2 bases short, with 9 bases between. CDR1 and CDR2 (germline): SGHRS, YFSETQ. The CDR3 runs 16 residues. DNA of the CDR3: TGCGCCAGCAGCTTGGAGGGACAAGCTGGGGCCAACGTCCTGACTTTC. Protein sequence: CASSLEGQAGANVLTF.

This chain connects TRBV7-6 to TRBJ1-1, with unresolved D. CDR1 and CDR2 (germline): SGHVS, FNYEAQ. Trimming removed 2 bases from V and 6 bases from J, with 25 bases in between. This CDR3 comprises 18 residues. CDR3 sequence (DNA): TGTGCCAGCAGCTTAAAAGGTAAGGAGGGCTACTGGAAGTCTGAAGCTTTCTTT. Its protein product is CASSLKGKEGYWKSEAFF.

The table lists this clone with a count of one. The chain is built from TRBV2 and TRBJ1-5; D might be TRBD1 (6 bases). V was trimmed by 7 bases and J by 5 bases, leaving 15 bases between them. The CDR3 has 14 residues. Germline CDR1 is SNHLY and CDR2 is FYNNEI. The CDR3 loop is CASTEGRGYQPQHF. DNA of the CDR3: TGTGCCAGCACCGAGGGCAGGGGCTATCAGCCCCAGCATTTT.

The chain recombines TRBV4-3 with TRBJ1-1; D is unresolved. V dropped 0 bases and J dropped 0 bases, with 14 bases sitting between them. Germline CDR1 is LGHNA and CDR2 is YSLEER. CDR3 size: 17 residues. The CDR3 loop is CASSQERRTNMNTEAFF. CDR3 nucleotide sequence: TGCGCCAGCAGCCAAGAAAGACGGACTAACATGAACACTGAAGCTTTCTTT.

This chain links TRBV28 with TRBJ2-1; TRBD2 agrees at 10 bases. V lost 7 bases, J lost 6 bases, and 9 bases stayed unmatched. The CDR3 has 15 residues. Per germline, CDR1 MDHEN and CDR2 SYDVKM. The CDR3 loop reads CASNLAGEGGNEQFF. In DNA, the CDR3 is TGTGCCAGCAACCTAGCGGGAGAGGGTGGCAATGAGCAGTTCTTC.

Only a few counts were recorded for this clone. This rearrangement joins TRBV11-3 to TRBJ1-5; D unclear. V lost 3 bases and J lost 3, with 15 bases in between. The CDR3 contains 16 residues. CDR1 is SGHNT, CDR2 YENEEA, per germline. CDR3 loop: CASSFLSDADNQPQHF. CDR3 in DNA: TGTGCCAGCAGCTTTTTGTCAGATGCGGACAATCAGCCCCAGCATTTT.

The V call is TRBV10-1, the J call TRBJ2-7, with D unresolved. This CDR3 is built from 14 residues. Germline-derived CDR1 and CDR2 are WNHNN and SYGVQD (reference sequence). Between the trimmed V and J ends, which lost 3 bases and 3 bases, there was a span of 12 bases. CDR3 DNA sequence: TGCGCCAGCAGTGAAGACTCCGGCGGCTACGAGCAGTACTTC. Translation: CASSEDSGGYEQYF.

This chain links TRBV28 with TRBJ1-1; D is possibly TRBD1 (5 bases). CDR3 length: 15 amino acids. Deletions cut 5 bases from V and 4 bases from J, with 17 bases between. Per germline, CDR1 MDHEN and CDR2 SYDVKM. CDR3 coding DNA: TGTGCCAGCAGTCGGGGACTCCTTAGGGGCACTGAAGCTTTCTTT. Translation: CASSRGLLRGTEAFF. The entire variable domain, with the rest obtained from reference TRBV28 and TRBJ1-1, is as follows: DVKVTQSSRYLVKRTGEKVFLECVQDMDHENMFWYRQDPGLGLRLIYFSYDVKMKEKGDIPEGYSVSREKKERFSLILESASTNQTSMYLCASSRGLLRGTEAFFGQGTRLTVV.

The V gene is TRBV11-2, the J gene TRBJ1-2, with D hard to call. The CDR3 consists of 12 residues. Per the germline V gene, CDR1 is SGHAT and CDR2 is FQNNGV. V was trimmed by 1 base and J by 6 bases, leaving 6 bases between them. The CDR3 DNA follows: TGTGCCAGCAGCTTAGTGGGAGATGGCTACACCTTC. Amino acids: CASSLVGDGYTF.